This record covers a single T cell receptor beta chain. Original analysis: The authors estimated nucleated cell counts from reference gene primer amplification. Assay: immunoSEQ multiplex PCR; the TCRdb copy retains only in-frame clones and omits some. That table is the source of V, J and clone size, and D and trimming were worked out from the DNA. Of 100,000 to 150,000 clones listed, around 63% are singletons. This entry belongs to a study of blood T cell repertoires in COVID-19. V shed 0 bases and J shed 2 bases, with 9 bases lying between them. This CDR3 comprises 15 residues. Germline assignment: CDR1 SGDLS and CDR2 YYNGEE.

The chain uses TRBV9 and TRBJ2-1; D ambiguous. Sequenced sample: peripheral blood. The sequence came from a woman in her 70s with acute or convalescent COVID-19. The CDR3 nucleotides read TGTGCCAGCAGCGTAGATAAAGGAGCCTACAATGAGCAGTTCTTC. Its translation is CASSVDKGAYNEQFF.